This record concerns one T cell receptor (beta chain) sequence. This sample was included in a study of blood T cell repertoires in COVID-19. Study context: Acute and convalescent COVID-19 samples came from the United States, Italy and Spain. T cells, B-cell-depleted T cells, or PBMCs provided the cDNA or gDNA that served as material.

CDR1 is KGHDR and CDR2 is SFDVKD in the germline V gene. V was cut by 6 bases and J by 0 bases, with 10 bases left in between. CDR3 length equals 15 residues. TCRdb's table, derived via immunoSEQ multiplex PCR, lists solely in-frame clones and lacks some. The table records just under 350,000 clones, about 89% of them present only once. Material for sequencing was peripheral blood. This clonotype originated in a woman in her fifties or sixties with COVID-19, enrolled during active disease. The chain links TRBV24-1 to TRBJ2-2; D remains unclear. CDR3 loop: CATSTRKSNTGELFF. As DNA, the CDR3 is TGTGCCACCAGTACGAGAAAGTCGAACACCGGGGAGCTGTTTTTT.